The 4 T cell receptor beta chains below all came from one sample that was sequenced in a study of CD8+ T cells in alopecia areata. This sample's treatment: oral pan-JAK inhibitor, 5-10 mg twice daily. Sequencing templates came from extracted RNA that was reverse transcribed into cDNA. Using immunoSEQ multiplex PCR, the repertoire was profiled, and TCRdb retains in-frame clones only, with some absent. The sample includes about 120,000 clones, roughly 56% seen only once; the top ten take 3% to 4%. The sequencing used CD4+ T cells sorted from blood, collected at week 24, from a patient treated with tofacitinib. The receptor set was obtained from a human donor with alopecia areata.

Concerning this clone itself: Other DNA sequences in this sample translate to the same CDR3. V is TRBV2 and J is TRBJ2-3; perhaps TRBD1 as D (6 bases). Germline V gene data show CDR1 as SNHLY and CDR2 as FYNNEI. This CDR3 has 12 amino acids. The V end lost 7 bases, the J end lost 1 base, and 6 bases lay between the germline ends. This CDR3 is CASNRGTDTQYF. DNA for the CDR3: TGTGCCAGCAACAGGGGCACAGATACGCAGTATTTT.

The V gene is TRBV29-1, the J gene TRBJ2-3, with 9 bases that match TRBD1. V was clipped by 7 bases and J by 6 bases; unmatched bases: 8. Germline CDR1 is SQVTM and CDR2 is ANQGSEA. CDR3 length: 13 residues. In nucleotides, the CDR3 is TGCAGCGCCGGGACAGGGTTTTTGGATACGCAGTATTTT. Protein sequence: CSAGTGFLDTQYF.

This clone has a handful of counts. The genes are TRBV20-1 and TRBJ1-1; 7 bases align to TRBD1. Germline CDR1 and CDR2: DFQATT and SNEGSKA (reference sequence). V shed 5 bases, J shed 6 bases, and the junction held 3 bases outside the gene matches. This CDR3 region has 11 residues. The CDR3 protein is CSAFDRAEAFF. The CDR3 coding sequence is TGCAGTGCTTTTGACAGGGCTGAAGCTTTCTTT.

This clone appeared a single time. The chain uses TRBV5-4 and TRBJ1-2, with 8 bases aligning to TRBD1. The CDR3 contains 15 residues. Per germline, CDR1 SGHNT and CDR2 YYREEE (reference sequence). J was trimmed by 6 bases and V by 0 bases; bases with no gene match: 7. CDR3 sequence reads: CASSLDPRGPNGYTF. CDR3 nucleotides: TGTGCCAGCAGCTTGGATCCCAGGGGGCCGAATGGCTACACCTTC.